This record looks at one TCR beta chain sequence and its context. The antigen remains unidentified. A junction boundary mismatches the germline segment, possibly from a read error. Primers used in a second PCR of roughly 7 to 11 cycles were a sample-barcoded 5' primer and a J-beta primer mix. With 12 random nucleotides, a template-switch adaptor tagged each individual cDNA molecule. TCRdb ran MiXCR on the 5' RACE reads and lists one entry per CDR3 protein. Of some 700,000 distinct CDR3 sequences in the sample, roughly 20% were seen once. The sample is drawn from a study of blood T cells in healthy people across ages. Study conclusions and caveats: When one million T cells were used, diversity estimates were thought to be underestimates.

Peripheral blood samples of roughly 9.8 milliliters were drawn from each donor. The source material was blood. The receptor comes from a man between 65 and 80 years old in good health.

The CDR3 region has the DNA TGCGCCAGCAATGGGAGGGGCCTTGGCACAGATACGCAGTATTTT. It codes for CASNGRGLGTDTQYF. J is TRBJ2-3 and V is TRBV7-2, with 7 bases fitting TRBD2. The CDR3 runs 15 residues. From germline, CDR1 is SGHTA and CDR2 FQGNSA.